These 27 T cell receptor beta chains originate from one sample sequenced in a study of blood T cells in healthy people across ages. A second roughly 6 to 12 cycle PCR used barcoded and J-beta primers. TCRdb re-called the 5' RACE reads through MiXCR, storing one row per CDR3 protein. The sample records hundreds of thousands of distinct CDR3 sequences, roughly half being singletons. Sequencing was carried out using blood. The receptors here all came from a woman aged 80 or older in good health.

The chain recombines TRBV9 with TRBJ2-1, with 9 bases identical to TRBD2. This CDR3 is built from 16 residues. Germline V gives CDR1 SGDLS, CDR2 YYNGEE. V gave up 0 bases and J gave up 7 bases; unmatched junction bases: 8. The DNA for the CDR3 is TGTGCCAGCAGCGTAGCCAGCGGGGGGTGGGTTAATGAGCAGTTCTTC. Translated: CASSVASGGWVNEQFF.

The genes are TRBV6-1 and TRBJ2-5; tentative D call: TRBD1 (6 bases). Trimming cost V 5 bases and J 11 bases, with 18 bases left between them. Germline V gene sequence: CDR1 MNHNS, CDR2 SASEGT. CDR3 length: 13 amino acids. CDR3 residues: CASSWGQEGEQYF. The CDR3 region has the DNA TGTGCCAGCAGTTGGGGGCAGGAAGGGGAGCAGTACTTC.

The gene calls are TRBV7-3 and TRBJ2-2; 7 positions match TRBD2. The CDR3 spans 15 residues. The germline gives CDR1 SGHTA, CDR2 FQGTGA. V gave up 5 bases and J gave up 6 bases; unmatched junction bases: 9. The CDR3 protein is CASSDSGPMAGELFF. The CDR3 DNA reads as TGTGCCAGCAGCGATAGCGGGCCCATGGCCGGGGAGCTGTTTTTT.

A word on this clonotype: A clone one base away is much larger, so this may be a read error. This chain joins TRBV21-1 and TRBJ1-2; the listed D gene, TRBD1, was not tested against the DNA. TRBV21-1 is tagged as a pseudogene. The CDR3 contains 12 residues. This CDR3 is CACSAYRVGYTF. The DNA for the CDR3 is TGTGCCTGCAGCGCATACAGGGTTGGCTACACCTTC.

As for this clonotype: This may be a read error: a much more frequent sequence differs by one nucleotide. The gene calls are TRBV20-1 and TRBJ2-1, with D unclear. The CDR3 runs 14 residues. Germline V gene data show CDR1 as DFQATT and CDR2 as SNEGSKA (reference sequence). The CDR3 DNA sequence: TGCAGTGCCCCCGTACTCCGCCTGTCCAATGTGCAGTTCTTC. This codes for CSAPVLRLSNVQFF.

This clonotype has at least ten counts. The V and J genes are TRBV29-1 and TRBJ1-1; 8 positions agree with TRBD1. Germline V CDR1 and CDR2: SQVTM, ANQGSEA. CDR3 length: 13 amino acids. The trim removed 2 bases at V and 7 bases at J, leaving 6 bases unmatched. CDR3 nucleotides: TGCAGCGTTGAACCTAAAGGGACAGGTGAAGCTTTCTTT. Its protein is CSVEPKGTGEAFF.

In regard to this clonotype: This may be a read error: a much more frequent sequence differs by one nucleotide. The chain employs TRBV6-5 and TRBJ2-5, with a tentative D call TRBD1 (5 bases). CDR1 and CDR2 from the germline V gene are MNHEY and SVGAGI. The CDR3 sequence is 11 residues long. Trimming took off 8 bases at V and 11 bases at J, with 15 bases between the two ends. The CDR3: CASRRQFLQYF. The CDR3 nucleotides are TGTGCCAGCCGTAGACAGTTTTTGCAGTACTTC.

This clonotype was seen more than once but under ten times. This clone may be a read error of a much larger clone one base away. This chain links TRBV20-1 with TRBJ2-7, with 12 bases matching TRBD1. The ends lost 6 bases at V and 7 bases at J; junction bases unmatched: 10. There are 14 residues in the CDR3. The germline CDR1 and CDR2 sequences are DFQATT and SNEGSKA (reference sequence). The CDR3 DNA follows: TGCAGTGCATCGGGACAGGGGGCATACAATGAGCAGTACTTC. Amino acid sequence: CSASGQGAYNEQYF.

A word on this clonotype: A much larger clone sits a single nucleotide away, making a read error possible. The CDR3 spells CASSQWMVTRGGDAQYF. In nucleotides, the CDR3 is TGTGCCAGCAGCCAATGGATGGTAACCCGCGGGGGAGATGCGCAGTATTTT. The chain is built from TRBV3-1 and TRBJ2-3, with 7 bases aligning to TRBD2. Per germline, CDR1 LGHDT and CDR2 YNNKEL (reference sequence). The CDR3 contains 17 residues.

Details on this clonotype: A much larger clone sits a single nucleotide away, making a read error possible. The V and J genes are TRBV20-1 and TRBJ2-1; D possibly uses TRBD1 or TRBD2 (5 bases each). The CDR3 length is 12 residues. The ends were cut back, 1 base at V and 15 bases at J, with 16 bases in the middle. Germline assignment: CDR1 DFQATT and CDR2 SNEGSKA (reference sequence). As DNA, the CDR3 is TGCAGTGCTAGAGGGGACGGAGACCAGGGGTTCTTC. It specifies CSARGDGDQGFF.

This clonotype was seen ten or more times. The V and J genes are TRBV5-1 and TRBJ2-5; the match to TRBD2 covers 7 bases. CDR1 SGHRS and CDR2 YFSETQ come from the germline V gene. The CDR3 is made up of 16 amino acids. V lost 0 bases and J lost 7; bases outside the gene matches: 12. For the CDR3, the DNA is TGCGCCAGCAGCTTGGCGACGGCGGGAGACGCGGGGACCCAGTACTTC. Translating it yields CASSLATAGDAGTQYF.

The table lists this clonotype with many counts. This chain uses TRBV7-9 with TRBJ2-7, with D tentatively TRBD2 (5 bases). The CDR3 runs to 12 residues. V gave up 4 bases and J gave up 3 bases, with 7 bases separating them. Germline lookup yields CDR1 SEHNR and CDR2 FQNEAQ (reference sequence). As DNA, the CDR3 is TGTGCCAGCAGCTCGGACTTCTACGAGCAGTACTTC. Its translation is CASSSDFYEQYF.

As concerns this clonotype: A much larger clone lies a single base off, so this may be a read error. This chain connects TRBV7-8 to TRBJ2-1; 10 nucleotides agree with TRBD1. The CDR3 has 15 amino acids. Germline assignment: CDR1 SGHVS and CDR2 FQNEAQ. The CDR3 coding sequence is TGTGCCAGCAGCCGGACCGGGACAGGGGCCAATGGGCAGTTCTTC. Translated, it gives CASSRTGTGANGQFF.

The J gene is TRBJ1-4, the V gene TRBV5-5, with a possible D match to TRBD1 (5 bases). Germline CDR1 SGHKS, CDR2 YYEKEE (reference sequence). CDR3 size: 19 residues. Trimming took 4 bases from V and 7 from J, leaving 29 bases between them. The CDR3 nucleotides are TGTGCCAGCAGCGAAAGGCCCCCTTTTTCGGCAGGGATGGGTGAAAAACTGTTTTTT. Protein sequence: CASSERPPFSAGMGEKLFF.

The V call is TRBV18, the J call TRBJ1-2; D not certain. Looked up from germline, CDR1 is KGHSH and CDR2 is LQKENI. V dropped 0 bases and J dropped 2 bases, with 13 bases sitting between them. This CDR3 has 16 amino acids. The CDR3 is CASSPPVGSPNYGYTF. The CDR3 coding sequence is TGTGCCAGCTCACCACCGGTAGGCAGCCCAAACTATGGCTACACCTTC.

Remarks on this clonotype: This sequence may be a read error, since a much larger clone differs from it by one base. The chain is built from TRBV6-5 and TRBJ2-6, with a tentative D call TRBD1 (6 bases). CDR1 is MNHEY, CDR2 SVGAGI, per germline. This CDR3 comprises 19 residues. The CDR3, as DNA: TGTGCCAACAGTTCCCCGGGACATCGACTTAGCTCTGGGGCCAACGTCCTGACTTTC. Amino acids: CANSSPGHRLSSGANVLTF.

This clonotype came up many times. The chain carries TRBV27 and TRBJ1-5, with 7 bases aligning to TRBD1. Per germline, CDR1 MNHEY and CDR2 SMNVEV (reference sequence). The CDR3 runs to 13 residues. V shed 5 bases and J 6 bases; nucleotides not matched to a gene: 4. The CDR3 loop reads CASSINRGQPQHF. The CDR3 DNA reads TGTGCCAGCAGTATCAACAGGGGTCAGCCCCAGCATTTT.

V gene TRBV6-1 combines with J gene TRBJ2-5, with 10 bases aligning to TRBD1. This CDR3 has 15 amino acids. The germline gives CDR1 MNHNS, CDR2 SASEGT. V shed 6 bases, J shed 11 bases, and the junction held 15 bases outside the gene matches. The CDR3 protein is CASRAPGQGINEQYF. CDR3 coding DNA: TGTGCCAGCAGGGCCCCGGGACAGGGGATCAATGAGCAGTACTTC.

This clonotype has a count of ten or more. The chain joins TRBV12-3 or TRBV12-4 to TRBJ1-2; D is undetermined. The V and J ends lost 8 bases and 5 bases respectively, with 12 bases between them. CDR3 length equals 12 residues. CDR3 nucleotide sequence: TGTGCCAGCTTCGGAGGCCGTTATGGCTACACCTTC. Its translation: CASFGGRYGYTF.

The CDR3 nucleotides read TGTGCCTGGAGTGTCCCGGGACAGGGAACGGACACTGAAGCTTTCTTT. This gives the protein CAWSVPGQGTDTEAFF. The rearrangement uses TRBV30 and TRBJ1-1; 9 bases align to TRBD1. CDR1 and CDR2 from the germline V gene are GTSNPN and SVGIG (reference sequence). The CDR3 extends over 16 amino acids. Trimming at V came to 0 bases and at J to 3 bases, leaving 8 bases not matched to a gene.

On this clonotype: This may come from a read error, since a much larger clone is one base off. V gene TRBV20-1 combines with J gene TRBJ2-1, with 10 bases matching TRBD2. The J call may be faulty, since TRBJ2-7 better matches the DNA end. The CDR3 covers 15 residues. Germline lookup yields CDR1 DFQATT and CDR2 SNEGSKA (reference sequence). This chain's CDR3 is CSARAPSGGGYEQYF. CDR3 DNA: TGCAGTGCTAGAGCCCCTAGCGGGGGTGGGTATGAGCAGTACTTC.

V usage is TRBV25-1 and J usage is TRBJ2-7, with 8 bases lining up with TRBD1. V was pared by 4 bases and J by 3 bases, with 14 bases of the junction left unmatched. The CDR3 is made up of 17 amino acids. Germline loops: CDR1 MGHDK, CDR2 SYGVNS. The CDR3 nucleotides read TGTGCCAGCAGTGGACTGGCGGAGGACAGGGTTTACTACGAGCAGTACTTC. It translates to CASSGLAEDRVYYEQYF.

The gene calls are TRBV10-3 and TRBJ2-3, with D possibly called TRBD1 or TRBD2 (5 bases each). The CDR3 extends over 15 amino acids. The V gene lost 4 bases and the J gene lost 2 bases, with 13 bases spanning the gap. From germline, CDR1 is ENHRY and CDR2 SYGVKD. In DNA, the CDR3 is TGTGCCATCAGTGGGGGATGGGGGACCACAGATACGCAGTATTTT. This translates into CAISGGWGTTDTQYF.

CDR3 sequence (DNA): TGCAGTGCTGAGGACAGGATCATCACAGATACGCAGTATTTT. Protein: CSAEDRIITDTQYF. The chain joins TRBV20-1 to TRBJ2-3, with 7 bases matching TRBD1. V dropped 5 bases and J dropped 2; count of bases not matched to a gene: 7. The CDR3 is 14 residues long. Per the germline V gene, CDR1 is DFQATT and CDR2 is SNEGSKA (reference sequence).

This clonotype appeared a few times. J is TRBJ2-1 and V is TRBV2; D uncertain. The CDR3 contains 11 residues. The V end lost 8 bases, the J end lost 4 bases, and 6 bases lay between the germline ends. Germline assignment: CDR1 SNHLY and CDR2 FYNNEI. The CDR3 loop reads CASGLYNEQFF. The CDR3 nucleotides read TGTGCCAGCGGCCTTTACAATGAGCAGTTCTTC.

The V call is TRBV18, the J call TRBJ1-5; the D is unclear. The V end lost 2 bases, the J end lost 8 bases, and 10 bases lay between the germline ends. The CDR3 has 13 amino acids. The germline CDR1 and CDR2 sequences are KGHSH and LQKENI. The CDR3 DNA is TGTGCCAGCTCACCAGATGTGAGGGAGCCCCAGCATTTT. It translates to CASSPDVREPQHF. The full variable domain, in which reference TRBV18 and TRBJ1-5 provide the parts outside the CDR3, is NAGVMQNPRHLVRRRGQEARLRCSPMKGHSHVYWYRQLPEEGLKFMVYLQKENIIDESGMPKERFSAEFPKEGPSILRIQQVVRGDSAAYFCASSPDVREPQHFGDGTRLSIL.

The chain has TRBV20-1 and TRBJ1-1; no clear D gene. Germline lookup yields CDR1 DFQATT and CDR2 SNEGSKA (reference sequence). The V gene lost 1 base and the J gene lost 11 bases, with 14 bases spanning the gap. The CDR3 consists of 12 residues. The CDR3 loop reads CSARVASPGAFF. CDR3 bases: TGCAGTGCTAGAGTGGCGTCTCCGGGGGCTTTCTTT.